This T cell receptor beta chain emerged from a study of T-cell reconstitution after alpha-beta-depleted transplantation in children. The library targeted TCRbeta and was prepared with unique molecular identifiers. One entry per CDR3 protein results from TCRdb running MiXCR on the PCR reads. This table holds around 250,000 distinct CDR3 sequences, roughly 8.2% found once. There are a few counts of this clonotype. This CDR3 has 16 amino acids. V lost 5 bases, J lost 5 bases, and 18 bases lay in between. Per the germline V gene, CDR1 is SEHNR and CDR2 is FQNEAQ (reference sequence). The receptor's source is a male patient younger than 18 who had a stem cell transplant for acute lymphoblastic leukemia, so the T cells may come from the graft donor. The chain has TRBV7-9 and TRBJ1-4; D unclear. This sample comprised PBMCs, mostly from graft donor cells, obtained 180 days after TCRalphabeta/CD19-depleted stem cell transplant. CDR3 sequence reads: CASSASWQYVNEKLFF. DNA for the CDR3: TGTGCCAGCAGCGCCTCATGGCAGTACGTGAATGAAAAACTGTTTTTT.